What follows are 25 T cell receptor beta chains derived from one specimen sequenced in a study of T cell repertoires in cytomegalovirus infection (dated by TCRdb to 2018 to 2020). Read against the paper, the sample's treatment or condition label means: in vitro stimulation with specific CMV peptide epitopes to enrich CMV-specific T cells. No antigen has been assigned to these receptors. The reads were generated on an Illumina HiSeq 1500. TCRdb's own reprocessing of the public reads used fastp at Q25 and MiXCR and kept productive beta chains. Every CDR3 protein is listed once, alongside the most common genes and DNA of its rows. Counted in this sample were some 320,000 distinct CDR3 sequences; 25% to 35% of them appeared once. The top ten clones comprise 20% of the sample. Sequenced here: cultured PBMCs, sampled from culture after CMV antigen stimulation. The receptors originated from a human donor in good health (CMV status not recorded). Some clones in this sample may be carry-over from other donors' samples.

The CDR3 bases are TGTGCCAGCAGCCCAAACAGGCTGACCCTCAATGAGCAGTTCTTC. It is translated as CASSPNRLTLNEQFF. The chain has TRBV7-9 and TRBJ2-1, with D possibly matching TRBD1 (5 bases). V dropped 5 bases and J dropped 6 bases, with 17 bases sitting between them. Germline loops: CDR1 SEHNR, CDR2 FQNEAQ (reference sequence). This CDR3 contains 15 residues.

The rearrangement links TRBV28 to TRBJ2-3; 7 nucleotides agree with TRBD2. J was trimmed by 8 bases and V by 6 bases; bases with no gene match: 5. The CDR3 totals 12 residues. CDR1 is MDHEN, CDR2 SYDVKM, per germline. The CDR3, as DNA: TGTGCCAGCAGCCTAGGCGGGGGTACGCAGTATTTT. Protein product: CASSLGGGTQYF.

The chain has TRBV7-2 and TRBJ2-3; D remains ambiguous. Looked up from germline, CDR1 is SGHTA and CDR2 is FQGNSA. The ends were cut back, 5 bases at V and 4 bases at J, with 10 bases in the middle. This CDR3 spans 13 amino acids. The CDR3 protein is CASSRKRADTQYF. DNA for the CDR3: TGTGCCAGCAGCCGGAAAAGGGCAGATACGCAGTATTTT.

This clonotype occurred a few times. This sequence joins TRBV9 and TRBJ1-1; no firm D call. This CDR3 is 15 amino acids long. Trimming left V 0 bases short and J 5 bases short, with 14 bases between. CDR1 and CDR2 from the germline V gene are SGDLS and YYNGEE. The CDR3 DNA is TGTGCCAGCAGCGTAGAGGGAGAAAAGGAAACTGAAGCTTTCTTT. Translated: CASSVEGEKETEAFF. The full variable domain, its missing parts supplied by reference TRBV9 and TRBJ1-1, is DSGVTQTPKHLITATGQRVTLRCSPRSGDLSVYWYQQSLDQGLQFLIQYYNGEERAKGNILERFSAQQFPDLHSELNLSSLELGDSALYFCASSVEGEKETEAFFGQGTRLTVV.

A few counts support this clonotype. The J gene is TRBJ2-2, the V gene TRBV7-2; D is ambiguous. Germline CDR1 SGHTA, CDR2 FQGNSA. This CDR3 comprises 14 residues. V dropped 3 bases and J dropped 4 bases, with 9 bases sitting between them. In DNA, the CDR3 is TGTGCCAGCAGCTTTCTCCGGTCCACCGGGGAGCTGTTTTTT. This gives the protein CASSFLRSTGELFF.

The table lists this clonotype with many counts. The rearrangement uses TRBV18 and TRBJ1-1; D unclear. The germline CDR1 and CDR2 sequences are KGHSH and LQKENI. The CDR3 loop spans 15 amino acids. Between the trimmed V and J ends, which lost 6 bases and 1 base, there was a span of 15 bases. The CDR3 coding sequence is TGTGCCAGCTCGTCCCGAGGACGGGGGAACACTGAAGCTTTCTTT. Translated: CASSSRGRGNTEAFF.

The V call is TRBV19, the J call TRBJ2-1, with TRBD2 matching 8 bases. J gave up 8 bases and V 0 bases, and 6 bases lay outside the gene matches. Germline CDR1 reads LNHDA; CDR2 reads SQIVND (reference sequence). The CDR3 is 15 residues long. CDR3 region: CASSIEPGGLDEQFF. As DNA, the CDR3 is TGTGCCAGTAGTATAGAACCGGGAGGGCTAGATGAGCAGTTCTTC. The whole variable domain, remainder taken from reference TRBV19 and TRBJ2-1, is DGGITQSPKYLFRKEGQNVTLSCEQNLNHDAMYWYRQDPGQGLRLIYYSQIVNDFQKGDIAEGYSVSREKKESFPLTVTSAQKNPTAFYLCASSIEPGGLDEQFFGPGTRLTVL.

The V call is TRBV7-2, the J call TRBJ2-7, with D perhaps matching TRBD2 (6 bases). The CDR3 length is 11 residues. The V end lost 8 bases, the J end lost 6 bases, and 11 bases lay between the germline ends. CDR1 and CDR2 from the germline V gene are SGHTA and FQGNSA. CDR3 protein: CASRGSAEQYF. The CDR3 DNA reads TGTGCCAGCCGGGGGAGTGCCGAGCAGTACTTC.

The genes are TRBV27 and TRBJ1-6; maybe TRBD1 (5 bases). The CDR3 length is 16 residues. With 6 bases removed from V and 3 bases from J, the gap between germline ends came to 15 bases. Germline CDR1 and CDR2: MNHEY and SMNVEV (reference sequence). The CDR3 DNA follows: TGTGCCAGCAGCCCCGATGGAGGGGTCTATAATTCACCCCTCCACTTT. As protein: CASSPDGGVYNSPLHF.

Only a few counts were recorded for this clonotype. The chain links TRBV24-1 to TRBJ2-3; TRBD1 matches 8 bases. The junction had 13 bases not matched to a gene; V was cut back by 4 bases and J by 2 bases. CDR1 and CDR2 from the germline V gene are KGHDR and SFDVKD. The CDR3 is made up of 18 amino acids. The CDR3 sequence: CATSDTMGRQGNTDTQYF. DNA of the CDR3: TGTGCCACCAGTGACACGATGGGAAGACAGGGGAACACAGATACGCAGTATTTT.

This chain links TRBV3-1 with TRBJ1-1; no definite D call. Germline V gene sequence: CDR1 LGHDT, CDR2 YNNKEL (reference sequence). V lost 1 base and J lost 1, with 4 bases in between. The CDR3 is 13 amino acids. The CDR3 region is CASSQVGNTEAFF. CDR3 DNA sequence: TGTGCCAGCAGCCAAGTGGGGAACACTGAAGCTTTCTTT.

The chain links TRBV20-1 to TRBJ1-2; tentatively, D is TRBD1 (6 bases). Germline V lookup: CDR1 DFQATT, CDR2 SNEGSKA (reference sequence). This CDR3 spans 16 amino acids. V was pared by 5 bases and J by 0 bases, with 19 bases between. The CDR3 here is CSAPPGGAFANYGYTF. Here the CDR3 DNA reads TGCAGTGCTCCCCCGGGGGGCGCTTTCGCTAACTATGGCTACACCTTC.

The chain combines TRBV11-2 with TRBJ2-2, with D perhaps matching TRBD2 (6 bases). CDR3 size: 16 residues. The V gene's germline CDR1 is SGHAT and CDR2 FQNNGV. V was clipped by 1 base and J by 6 bases, with 15 bases between them. CDR3 DNA sequence: TGTGCCAGCAGCTTAGTAGGGGAGGAGGGCTCCGGGGAGCTGTTTTTT. Translated: CASSLVGEEGSGELFF.

A few counts support this clonotype. The chain employs TRBV30 and TRBJ1-1; perhaps TRBD1 as D (5 bases). The germline V and J ends were trimmed by 0 bases and 5 bases, with 10 bases remaining between them. The CDR3 extends over 13 amino acids. The germline V gene encodes CDR1 GTSNPN and CDR2 SVGIG (reference sequence). The CDR3 is CAWSVRGKTEAFF. The CDR3 DNA reads as TGTGCCTGGAGTGTACGGGGGAAAACTGAAGCTTTCTTT.

The CDR3: CASSLQGSWSSGELFF. CDR3 nucleotide sequence: TGTGCCAGCAGCTTACAGGGTAGTTGGTCGTCCGGGGAGCTGTTTTTT. The chain is built from TRBV7-6 and TRBJ2-2; D is possibly TRBD1 (5 bases). V was cut by 2 bases and J by 6 bases, with 16 bases left in between. The CDR3 length is 16 residues. Germline values: CDR1 SGHVS, CDR2 FNYEAQ.

This clonotype occurred a few times. The chain has TRBV28 and TRBJ2-1, with TRBD2 matching 12 bases. Germline loops: CDR1 MDHEN, CDR2 SYDVKM. J was trimmed by 3 bases and V by 5 bases; bases with no gene match: 5. CDR3 length equals 16 residues. The CDR3 is CASSTLAGGFYNEQFF. The CDR3 region has the DNA TGTGCCAGCAGTACTCTAGCGGGAGGGTTCTACAATGAGCAGTTCTTC.

The sample holds a few counts of this clonotype. The V and J genes are TRBV28 and TRBJ2-5; 9 bases line up with TRBD1. Germline CDR1 is MDHEN and CDR2 is SYDVKM. V shed 1 base, J shed 5 bases, and the junction held 5 bases outside the gene matches. The CDR3 consists of 15 residues. CDR3 coding DNA: TGTGCCAGCAGTTTATCAGGGGACAGGGTGGAGACCCAGTACTTC. The encoded protein is CASSLSGDRVETQYF.

The V gene is TRBV12-3 or TRBV12-4, the J gene TRBJ1-5, with 7 bases aligning to TRBD1. V lost 6 bases, J lost 1 base, and 6 bases stayed unmatched. CDR3 length: 15 residues. This CDR3 reads CASRHQGGSNQPQHF. CDR3 bases: TGTGCCAGCAGACACCAGGGGGGCAGCAATCAGCCCCAGCATTTT.

This clonotype has more than one count but fewer than ten. V gene TRBV19 combines with J gene TRBJ1-2, with D possibly TRBD1 on 5 matching bases. Germline lookup yields CDR1 LNHDA and CDR2 SQIVND (reference sequence). This CDR3 spans 14 amino acids. Trimming took off 6 bases at V and 0 bases at J, with 11 bases between the two ends. The CDR3 here is CASRIQGSNYGYTF. Written as DNA, the CDR3 is TGTGCCAGTAGAATCCAGGGATCTAACTATGGCTACACCTTC.

The V gene is TRBV24-1, the J gene TRBJ2-2; 9 bases line up with TRBD2. CDR3 length: 16 residues. J gave up 7 bases and V 6 bases, and 11 bases lay outside the gene matches. The germline gives CDR1 KGHDR, CDR2 SFDVKD. The CDR3 loop is CATSQGGRAEVGELFF. CDR3 sequence (DNA): TGTGCCACCAGTCAAGGCGGGAGGGCCGAGGTCGGGGAGCTGTTTTTT.

Ten or more counts support this clonotype. The rearrangement joins TRBV7-8 to TRBJ2-5; D tentatively fits TRBD1 or TRBD2 (6 bases each). The V gene lost 4 bases and the J gene lost 0 bases, with 12 bases spanning the gap. The CDR3 consists of 15 residues. Germline-derived CDR1 and CDR2 are SGHVS and FQNEAQ. This chain's CDR3 is CASSYLGGYQETQYF. CDR3 nucleotide sequence: TGTGCCAGCAGCTACCTAGGGGGGTACCAAGAGACCCAGTACTTC.

The V and J genes are TRBV6-5 and TRBJ2-7, with D possibly TRBD1 on 6 matching bases. Trimming pared 6 bases from V and 3 bases from J, leaving 18 bases between. This CDR3 region has 15 residues. Germline V lookup: CDR1 MNHEY, CDR2 SVGAGI. The CDR3 DNA reads as TGTGCCAGCAGACGACAGGCTCAAGGGGACTACGAGCAGTACTTC. Encoded protein: CASRRQAQGDYEQYF.

The rearrangement uses TRBV7-8 and TRBJ2-7; 12 positions match TRBD2. CDR3 length: 17 amino acids. Germline CDR1 is SGHVS and CDR2 is FQNEAQ. J gave up 3 bases and V 5 bases, and 11 bases lay outside the gene matches. The CDR3 spells CASSERPGTSGRYEQYF. The CDR3 DNA reads as TGTGCCAGCAGCGAAAGACCGGGGACTAGCGGGCGCTACGAGCAGTACTTC. The entire variable domain, with the rest obtained from reference TRBV7-8 and TRBJ2-7, is as follows: GAGVSQSPRYKVAKRGQDVALRCDPISGHVSLFWYQQALGQGPEFLTYFQNEAQLDKSGLPSDRFFAERPEGSVSTLKIQRTQQEDSAVYLCASSERPGTSGRYEQYFGPGTRLTVT.

This clonotype was found many times. The rearrangement links TRBV10-3 to TRBJ1-1, with unresolved D. Trimming stripped 5 bases from V and 4 bases from J, with 14 bases between. CDR3 length: 14 amino acids. The germline CDR1 and CDR2 sequences are ENHRY and SYGVKD. CDR3 in DNA: TGTGCCATCAGTTCTGACGGGCGGTCCACTGAAGCTTTCTTT. This codes for CAISSDGRSTEAFF.

The rearrangement joins TRBV7-9 to TRBJ2-1, with D perhaps TRBD1 (6 bases). The V gene lost 5 bases and the J gene lost 8 bases, with 10 bases spanning the gap. CDR1 and CDR2 from the germline V gene are SEHNR and FQNEAQ (reference sequence). The CDR3 totals 12 residues. The DNA of the CDR3 is TGTGCCAGCAGCGACAGGTGGGATGAGCAGTTCTTC. Protein product: CASSDRWDEQFF.